The present T cell receptor beta chain was sequenced within a study of cytomegalovirus exposure and HLA in healthy donors. CDR1 is ENHRY and CDR2 is SYGVKD in the germline V gene. The CDR3 has 14 residues. The V and J ends lost 6 bases and 1 base respectively, with 10 bases between them. Measured with immunoSEQ multiplex PCR; TCRdb has only the in-frame clones, and not every one. The sample lists roughly 98,000 clones; roughly 90% were seen once. The sequenced material came from PBMCs. This chain uses TRBV10-3 with TRBJ1-5; no reliable D call. The sequence derives from a man between 18 and 29 years old in good health and CMV-seropositive. The CDR3 DNA sequence: TGTGCCATCAGCCCTGGAGACAGCAATCAGCCCCAGCATTTT. This translates into CAISPGDSNQPQHF.